The 6 T cell receptor beta chains below come from one sample, sequenced in a study of human T cells and chemical hapten exposure. MiXCR was run by TCRdb on the RACE reads, yielding one entry per CDR3 protein. This table holds approximately 97,000 distinct CDR3 sequences, over 8% found once. The time point here: healthy volunteer bleed at 2 weeks. Unfractionated whole blood served as the source for total RNA extraction. Sequencing used whole blood. The source of these receptors is a female donor in good health. Some clones in this sample may be carry-over from other donors' samples.

This clonotype was detected ten times or more. This rearrangement joins TRBV11-2 to TRBJ2-3; TRBD1 agrees at 7 bases. Germline V gives CDR1 SGHAT, CDR2 FQNNGV. V was pared by 4 bases and J by 8 bases, with 12 bases of the junction left unmatched. The CDR3 covers 15 residues. CDR3 DNA: TGTGCCAGCAGCTCGATTTTCAGGGGGTTGGTTACGCAGTATTTT. It translates to CASSSIFRGLVTQYF.

This clonotype was found a few times. The chain recombines TRBV6-1 with TRBJ2-1, with 8 bases that match TRBD1. The V and J ends lost 2 bases and 8 bases, in that order; junction bases with no gene match: 8. CDR3 size: 15 residues. Germline V gene lookup returns CDR1 MNHNS and CDR2 SASEGT. The CDR3 reads CASSEWTGTGDEQFF. CDR3 nucleotides: TGTGCCAGCAGTGAATGGACAGGGACCGGGGATGAGCAGTTCTTC.

In its sample, this clonotype was seen many times. This chain joins TRBV12-3 or TRBV12-4 and TRBJ2-5, with D maybe TRBD1 (6 bases). V was cut by 6 bases and J by 0 bases, with 11 bases left in between. The CDR3 is made up of 14 amino acids. The CDR3 DNA follows: TGTGCCAGCAGCTCTACAGGGAACCAAGAGACCCAGTACTTC. It translates to CASSSTGNQETQYF.

In this sample, this clonotype turned up a few times. The genes are TRBV20-1 and TRBJ2-7, with TRBD2 identical over 10 bases. With V trimmed by 2 bases and J by 4 bases, 5 bases remained unmatched. This CDR3 is 14 amino acids long. CDR1 and CDR2 (germline): DFQATT, SNEGSKA (reference sequence). CDR3 region: CSARSGTSEYEQYF. CDR3 coding DNA: TGCAGTGCTAGAAGCGGGACTAGCGAGTACGAGCAGTACTTC.

This clonotype was seen more than once but under ten times. The chain uses TRBV19 and TRBJ2-3; no clear D gene. Germline CDR1 is LNHDA and CDR2 is SQIVND (reference sequence). This CDR3 has 15 residues. Trimming cost V 3 bases and J 2 bases, with 12 bases left between them. CDR3 in amino acids: CASSMVRPPTDTQYF. CDR3 DNA: TGTGCCAGTAGTATGGTTAGACCCCCCACAGATACGCAGTATTTT.

This clonotype was detected a few times. J is TRBJ1-4 and V is TRBV28, with TRBD1 identical over 8 bases. The CDR3 runs to 15 residues. Germline CDR1 and CDR2: MDHEN and SYDVKM. The J segment lost 7 bases and the V segment lost 5 bases, leaving 9 bases of the junction unmatched. CDR3 loop: CASSGTGGSVEKLFF. CDR3 nucleotides: TGTGCCAGCAGTGGAACAGGGGGATCTGTTGAAAAACTGTTTTTT.